This passage covers 23 T cell receptor beta chains from one sample sequenced in a study of OX40 agonist ivuxolimab in advanced cancers. Assay: immunoSEQ multiplex PCR; the TCRdb copy retains only in-frame clones and omits some. The sample lists tens of thousands of clones, approximately 88% occurring once. The source material was CD4+ or CD8+ T cells sorted from blood, sampled in a trial of the OX40 agonist ivuxolimab. The source of these receptors is an adult with an advanced solid tumor such as melanoma, head and neck, liver or kidney cancer.

This sequence joins TRBV20-1 and TRBJ1-1; D is undetermined. Trimming shortened V by 2 bases and J by 3 bases, and 4 bases separated the two germline ends. CDR1 and CDR2 from the germline V gene are DFQATT and SNEGSKA (reference sequence). The CDR3 has 11 amino acids. CDR3 nucleotide sequence: TGCAGTGCTAGACGGGACACTGAAGCTTTCTTT. Translated: CSARRDTEAFF.

The CDR3 protein is CASSWGPRGDEQFF. CDR3 sequence (DNA): TGTGCCAGCAGCTGGGGACCGCGGGGCGATGAGCAGTTCTTC. V and J are TRBV7-2 and TRBJ2-1; perhaps TRBD2 as D (6 bases). Trimming removed 4 bases at V and 8 bases at J, with 15 bases between. Germline-derived CDR1 and CDR2 are SGHTA and FQGNSA. The CDR3 has 14 amino acids.

This chain connects TRBV28 to TRBJ2-1, with a weak D call TRBD1 (6 bases). Germline assignment: CDR1 MDHEN and CDR2 SYDVKM. There are 12 residues in the CDR3. Trimming took 8 bases from V and 7 from J, leaving 12 bases between them. The CDR3 region is CASQGRGNEQFF. In DNA form, the CDR3 reads TGTGCCAGCCAGGGCAGGGGTAATGAGCAGTTCTTC.

This clone has more than one count but fewer than ten. The CDR3 reads CASMRTGNTEAFF. The CDR3 DNA is TGTGCCAGTATGAGGACAGGGAACACTGAAGCTTTCTTT. This sequence joins TRBV19 and TRBJ1-1, with 7 bases identical to TRBD1. V shed 7 bases, J shed 1 base, and the junction held 3 bases outside the gene matches. The CDR3 has 13 amino acids. Germline CDR1 and CDR2: LNHDA and SQIVND (reference sequence).

This clone is a singleton in its sample. The CDR3: CASLLRQGPYNEQFF. In nucleotides, the CDR3 is TGTGCCAGCCTGCTCCGACAGGGGCCCTACAATGAGCAGTTCTTC. The rearrangement uses TRBV28 and TRBJ2-1; TRBD1 agrees at 8 bases. Germline V gene data show CDR1 as MDHEN and CDR2 as SYDVKM. V shed 8 bases and J 2 bases; nucleotides not matched to a gene: 8. The CDR3 is 15 amino acids.

This sequence joins TRBV7-3 and TRBJ2-7; D is undetermined. This CDR3 has 13 amino acids. Germline CDR1 and CDR2: SGHTA and FQGTGA. V lost 0 bases to trimming and J lost 4 bases, with 7 bases between them. DNA of the CDR3: TGTGCCAGCAGCTTAACGTTCGGTTACGAGCAGTACTTC. Translating it yields CASSLTFGYEQYF.

The rearrangement joins TRBV7-8 to TRBJ2-5, with 8 bases that match TRBD2. The last part of the DNA fits TRBJ2-7 better; the J call may be wrong. This CDR3 contains 15 residues. The V gene's germline CDR1 is SGHVS and CDR2 FQNEAQ. CDR3 bases: TGTGCCAGCAGCTTAGGGACCGGGAGGGAGTACGAGCAGTACTTC. Its translation: CASSLGTGREYEQYF.

The chain employs TRBV7-9 and TRBJ1-1; D gene unclear. Germline V gene data show CDR1 as SEHNR and CDR2 as FQNEAQ (reference sequence). This CDR3 is 13 amino acids long. Trimming pared 6 bases from V and 8 bases from J, leaving 16 bases between. The CDR3 loop is CASRAGPTGEAFF. CDR3 nucleotides: TGTGCCAGCAGGGCCGGGCCGACGGGAGAAGCTTTCTTT. The full variable domain, its missing parts supplied by reference TRBV7-9 and TRBJ1-1, is DTGVSQNPRHKITKRGQNVTFRCDPISEHNRLYWYRQTLGQGPEFLTYFQNEAQLEKSRLLSDRFSAERPKGSFSTLEIQRTEQGDSAMYLCASRAGPTGEAFFGQGTRLTVV.

V usage is TRBV2 and J usage is TRBJ1-1, with a tentative D call TRBD1 (5 bases). Between the trimmed V and J ends, which lost 4 bases and 4 bases, there was a span of 13 bases. The CDR3 length is 14 residues. The germline V gene has CDR1 SNHLY and CDR2 FYNNEI. The CDR3 reads CASSGNGGGTEAFF. CDR3 bases: TGTGCCAGCAGTGGCAATGGGGGGGGCACTGAAGCTTTCTTT.

CDR3 sequence reads: CASSQDISGYTF. CDR3 bases: TGTGCCAGCAGCCAGGACATCTCCGGCTACACCTTC. The chain couples TRBV5-5 to TRBJ1-2; maybe TRBD1 (5 bases). V shed 4 bases and J shed 8 bases, with 12 bases lying between them. The CDR3 is 12 amino acids. Germline V gene data show CDR1 as SGHKS and CDR2 as YYEKEE (reference sequence).

The chain combines TRBV2 with TRBJ1-4, with 11 bases identical to TRBD1. Unmatched junction bases numbered 11, after V lost 6 bases and J lost 8 bases. CDR1 is SNHLY, CDR2 FYNNEI, per germline. The CDR3 is made up of 16 amino acids. CDR3 amino acids: CASSPGQGVSREKLFF. CDR3 DNA sequence: TGTGCCAGCAGCCCGGGACAGGGGGTTTCTCGCGAAAAACTGTTTTTT.

The genes are TRBV11-2 and TRBJ2-7; 7 bases align to TRBD1. CDR3 size: 14 residues. V lost 4 bases to trimming and J lost 1 base; unmatched junction nucleotides: 4. Looked up from germline, CDR1 is SGHAT and CDR2 is FQNNGV. CDR3 amino acids: CASSSRQGSYEQYF. CDR3 DNA sequence: TGTGCCAGCAGCTCCCGACAGGGATCCTACGAGCAGTACTTC. Drawing the rest from reference TRBV11-2 and TRBJ2-7, the complete variable domain is EAGVAQSPRYKIIEKRQSVAFWCNPISGHATLYWYQQILGQGPKLLIQFQNNGVVDDSQLPKDRFSAERLKGVDSTLKIQPAKLEDSAVYLCASSSRQGSYEQYFGPGTRLTVT.

V usage is TRBV27 and J usage is TRBJ2-7, with 9 bases identical to TRBD1. J was trimmed by 2 bases and V by 5 bases; bases with no gene match: 4. CDR1 is MNHEY and CDR2 is SMNVEV in the germline V gene (reference sequence). This CDR3 has 14 residues. CDR3 amino acids: CASSPWDRAYEQYF. The CDR3 bases are TGTGCCAGCAGTCCTTGGGACAGGGCCTACGAGCAGTACTTC.

The chain recombines TRBV6-5 with TRBJ2-7; the D is unclear. Trimming removed 2 bases at V and 3 bases at J, with 8 bases between. CDR1 MNHEY and CDR2 SVGAGI come from the germline V gene. The CDR3 is 13 amino acids. Here the CDR3 reads CASSYGQLYEQYF. CDR3 bases: TGTGCCAGCAGTTACGGTCAGCTCTACGAGCAGTACTTC.

This clone was recorded once. This sequence joins TRBV7-2 and TRBJ1-5; tentatively, D is TRBD1 (5 bases). Germline CDR1 is SGHTA and CDR2 is FQGNSA. This CDR3 has 15 residues. The ends were cut back, 6 bases at V and 4 bases at J, with 16 bases in the middle. The CDR3, as DNA: TGTGCCAGCAGACAAAACGCGGGGGAGAATCAGCCCCAGCATTTT. Translation gives CASRQNAGENQPQHF.

The V gene is TRBV6-5, the J gene TRBJ1-5; a weak D match, TRBD1 (5 bases). Trimming shortened V by 0 bases and J by 4 bases, and 10 bases separated the two germline ends. The CDR3 extends over 15 amino acids. Germline CDR1 is MNHEY and CDR2 is SVGAGI. CDR3 in amino acids: CASSYSSGRNQPQHF. The CDR3 DNA sequence: TGTGCCAGCAGTTACTCCTCGGGGCGGAATCAGCCCCAGCATTTT.

The chain recombines TRBV11-2 with TRBJ1-1; D is perhaps TRBD1 (5 bases). Trimming took 1 base from V and 4 from J, leaving 13 bases between them. The CDR3 totals 15 residues. Germline CDR1 reads SGHAT; CDR2 reads FQNNGV. Written as DNA, the CDR3 is TGTGCCAGCAGCTTAGCGGGAGGGGTGTCCACTGAAGCTTTCTTT. It is translated as CASSLAGGVSTEAFF.

V gene TRBV18 combines with J gene TRBJ2-7; D could derive from TRBD1 or TRBD2 (7 bases each). Deletions cut 3 bases from V and 5 bases from J, with 14 bases between. Per germline, CDR1 KGHSH and CDR2 LQKENI. This CDR3 spans 14 amino acids. The CDR3: CASSPRGRAHEQYF. The CDR3 DNA is TGTGCCAGCTCACCCAGGGGGAGGGCTCACGAGCAGTACTTC.

This chain connects TRBV5-1 to TRBJ2-7; D may be TRBD1 or TRBD2 (6 bases each). Germline CDR1 reads SGHRS; CDR2 reads YFSETQ. This CDR3 is 13 amino acids long. V was trimmed by 4 bases and J by 6 bases, leaving 14 bases between them. The CDR3 DNA reads as TGCGCCAGCAGCCTGGCCCGGGGGCTCGAGCAGTACTTC. This translates into CASSLARGLEQYF.

The chain couples TRBV4-1 to TRBJ2-1; 11 bases are a match to TRBD2. This CDR3 is built from 15 residues. V was clipped by 1 base and J by 10 bases; unmatched bases: 6. The germline CDR1 and CDR2 sequences are MGHRA and YSYEKL. The CDR3 nucleotides are TGCGCCAGCAGCCAAGGGAGACTAGCGGGAAACGAGCAGTTCTTC. It yields the protein CASSQGRLAGNEQFF.

The chain links TRBV18 to TRBJ2-4; 8 bases align to TRBD1. The V gene end was trimmed by 3 bases and the J gene end by 7 bases; junction bases not matched to a gene: 8. The CDR3 has 15 residues. Germline V gene data show CDR1 as KGHSH and CDR2 as LQKENI. CDR3 protein: CASSPGQGSRNIQYF. The DNA of the CDR3 is TGTGCCAGCTCACCCGGACAGGGAAGCAGGAACATTCAGTACTTC.

This clone was counted a few times. This sequence joins TRBV4-1 and TRBJ2-7; 8 bases line up with TRBD1. The CDR3 runs 16 residues. The ends lost 0 bases at V and 4 bases at J; junction bases unmatched: 8. Germline CDR1 is MGHRA and CDR2 is YSYEKL. Here the CDR3 reads CASSQDWGQAVYEQYF. The CDR3 DNA reads as TGCGCCAGCAGCCAAGATTGGGGACAGGCCGTATACGAGCAGTACTTC.

The V gene is TRBV28, the J gene TRBJ1-5, with 9 nucleotides matching TRBD1. Trimming removed 5 bases from V and 7 bases from J; junction bases left unmatched: 12. CDR1 is MDHEN and CDR2 is SYDVKM in the germline V gene. The CDR3 sequence is 16 residues long. DNA of the CDR3: TGTGCCAGCAGTCGTAAACAGGGGGCAGGTCGACAGCCCCAGCATTTT. The encoded protein is CASSRKQGAGRQPQHF.